The rows below give T cell receptor beta chains drawn from one sample of a study of blood T cell repertoires in COVID-19. This table comes from immunoSEQ multiplex PCR, and its TCRdb copy is limited to in-frame clones, with some not included. Here the sample spans over 150,000 clones, about 90% being singletons. Material: peripheral blood. These TCRs come from a man aged 50-60 years with acute or convalescent COVID-19. Each CDR3 is given with its conserved first and last residue. Each record gives: J gene, D gene, clone size, V gene, CDR3 protein, CDR3 DNA. A D gene is named only where the DNA matches it firmly. Clone size is shown for a subset of rows, as once, few, many or a class of expanded clone.

>TRBJ2-5|TRBD1|once|TRBV3-1/TRBV3-2
CASSHAGTGGETQYF
TGTGCCAGCAGCCATGCCGGGACAGGGGGGGAGACCCAGTACTTC
>TRBJ2-3|NA|NA|TRBV3-1/TRBV3-2
CASSQDARPSTDTQYF
TGTGCCAGCAGCCAAGATGCTAGGCCTAGCACAGATACGCAGTATTTT
>TRBJ2-7|NA|NA|TRBV18
CASSVSLYEQYF
TGTGCCAGCTCAGTTAGTCTCTACGAGCAGTACTTC
>TRBJ1-5|TRBD1|NA|TRBV28
CASSLAGGHQPQHF
TGTGCCAGCAGTTTAGCAGGGGGCCATCAGCCCCAGCATTTT
>TRBJ2-3|TRBD2|NA|TRBV19
CASNQGASGRDTQYF
TGTGCCAGTAACCAGGGGGCTAGCGGGAGGGATACGCAGTATTTT
>TRBJ2-3|TRBD2|NA|TRBV4-2
CASSQVAGEGDTQYF
TGTGCCAGCAGCCAAGTGGCGGGAGAGGGGGATACGCAGTATTTT
>TRBJ1-5|NA|NA|TRBV19
CASSIRAGGVQPQHF
TGTGCCAGTAGTATAAGGGCGGGGGGGGTTCAGCCCCAGCATTTT
>TRBJ1-5|NA|NA|TRBV24-1
CATSDSDRPVEPQHF
TGTGCCACCAGTGATTCCGACAGGCCGGTAGAGCCCCAGCATTTT
>TRBJ1-5|NA|once|TRBV28
CASTLGGHRNQPQHF
TGTGCCAGCACCTTGGGGGGGCATCGCAATCAGCCCCAGCATTTT
>TRBJ1-3|TRBD1|NA|TRBV7-2
CASSLVGQGAGNTIYF
TGTGCCAGCAGCTTAGTGGGACAGGGGGCTGGAAACACCATATATTTT
>TRBJ2-1|NA|NA|TRBV27
CASSPRSQGHNEQFF
TGTGCCAGCAGTCCCCGCTCTCAGGGCCACAATGAGCAGTTCTTC
>TRBJ1-3|NA|NA|TRBV5-1
CASSLAGVGNTIYF
TGCGCCAGCAGCTTGGCCGGGGTCGGAAACACCATATATTTT
>TRBJ1-5|NA|NA|TRBV28
CASSLVARNQPQHF
TGTGCCAGCAGTTTAGTAGCAAGGAATCAGCCCCAGCATTTT
>TRBJ1-5|NA|NA|TRBV7-8
CASSPSGGGSHQPQHF
TGTGCCAGCAGCCCCAGCGGGGGTGGGTCCCATCAGCCCCAGCATTTT
>TRBJ2-3|NA|once|TRBV12-3/TRBV12-4
CASSFITDTQYF
TGTGCCAGCAGTTTCATCACAGATACGCAGTATTTT
>TRBJ1-5|NA|NA|TRBV6-6
CATFGGPSNQPQHF
TGTGCCACCTTCGGGGGGCCTTCCAATCAGCCCCAGCATTTT
>TRBJ2-2|NA|NA|TRBV28
CASSPPRGNTGELFF
TGTGCCAGCAGCCCTCCGCGGGGGAACACCGGGGAGCTGTTTTTT
>TRBJ2-1|TRBD2|NA|TRBV10-3
CAISEGTSGTYNEQFF
TGTGCCATCAGTGAGGGGACTAGCGGGACCTACAATGAGCAGTTCTTC
>TRBJ2-1|NA|NA|TRBV12-3/TRBV12-4
CASSFWGDNEQFF
TGTGCCAGCAGTTTCTGGGGGGACAATGAGCAGTTCTTC
>TRBJ2-1|NA|NA|TRBV6-1
CASSGGTPSSYNEQFF
TGTGCCAGCAGTGGGGGGACACCGAGCTCCTACAATGAGCAGTTCTTC
>TRBJ2-3|NA|once|TRBV4-2
CASSQATGAGDTQYF
TGTGCCAGCAGCCAAGCGACGGGAGCGGGAGATACGCAGTATTTT
>TRBJ2-2|NA|NA|TRBV7-9
CASGTESYTGELFF
TGTGCCAGCGGAACGGAGTCCTACACCGGGGAGCTGTTTTTT
>TRBJ2-3|TRBD2|NA|TRBV4-3
CASSQGYRTSGNTQYF
TGCGCCAGCAGCCAAGGCTACAGGACTAGCGGAAATACGCAGTATTTT
>TRBJ1-1|TRBD1|NA|TRBV18
CASSPGTGGLNTEAFF
TGTGCCAGCTCACCAGGGACAGGGGGCTTGAACACTGAAGCTTTCTTT
>TRBJ2-3|TRBD1|NA|TRBV3-1/TRBV3-2
CASSQERDRATQYF
TGTGCCAGCAGCCAAGAACGGGACAGGGCCACGCAGTATTTT
>TRBJ2-1|TRBD2|NA|TRBV2
CASSLSGGADEQFF
TGTGCCAGCAGCCTTAGCGGGGGGGCCGATGAGCAGTTCTTC
>TRBJ2-1|TRBD2|NA|TRBV28
CASNGLAGGPEQFF
TGTGCCAGCAATGGACTAGCGGGAGGGCCTGAGCAGTTCTTC
>TRBJ2-3|TRBD1|NA|TRBV4-1
CASSHVGTGGGTDTQYF
TGCGCCAGCAGCCATGTTGGGACAGGGGGAGGAACAGATACGCAGTATTTT
>TRBJ1-3|TRBD1|NA|TRBV5-4
CASSLDPGQGGNTIYF
TGTGCCAGCAGCTTGGATCCCGGACAGGGTGGAAACACCATATATTTT
>TRBJ1-2|NA|NA|TRBV28
CASSSPREVYGYTF
TGTGCCAGCAGTTCCCCCCGCGAAGTCTATGGCTACACCTTC
>TRBJ1-1|TRBD1|NA|TRBV28
CASSSGGVGKDTEAFF
TGTGCCAGCAGTTCAGGGGGTGTAGGGAAGGACACTGAAGCTTTCTTT
>TRBJ1-4|NA|NA|TRBV27
CASSLYQTGREKLFF
TGTGCCAGCAGTTTATACCAGACAGGCCGTGAAAAACTGTTTTTT
>TRBJ1-1|NA|NA|TRBV4-1
CASSQASVRMNTEAFF
TGCGCCAGCAGCCAAGCCTCGGTGAGAATGAACACTGAAGCTTTCTTT
>TRBJ2-1|TRBD2|NA|TRBV7-3
CASSLASGNYNEQFF
TGTGCCAGCAGCTTGGCTAGCGGGAACTACAATGAGCAGTTCTTC